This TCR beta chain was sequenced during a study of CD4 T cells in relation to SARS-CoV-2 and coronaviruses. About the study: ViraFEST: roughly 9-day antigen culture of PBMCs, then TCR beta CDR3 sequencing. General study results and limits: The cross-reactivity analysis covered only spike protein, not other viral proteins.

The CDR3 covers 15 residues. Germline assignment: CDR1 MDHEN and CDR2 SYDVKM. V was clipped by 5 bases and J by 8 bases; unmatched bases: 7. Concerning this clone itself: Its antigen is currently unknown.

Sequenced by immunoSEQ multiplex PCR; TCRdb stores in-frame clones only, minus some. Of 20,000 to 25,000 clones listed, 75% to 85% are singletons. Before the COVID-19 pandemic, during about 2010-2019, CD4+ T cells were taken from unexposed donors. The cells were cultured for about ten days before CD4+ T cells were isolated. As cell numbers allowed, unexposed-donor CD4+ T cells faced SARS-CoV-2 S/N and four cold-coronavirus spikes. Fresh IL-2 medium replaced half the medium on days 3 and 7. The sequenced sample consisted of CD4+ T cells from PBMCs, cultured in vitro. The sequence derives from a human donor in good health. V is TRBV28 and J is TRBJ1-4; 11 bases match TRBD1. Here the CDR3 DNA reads TGTGCCAGCAGTGCTAGGGGACAGGGGGACGAAAAACTGTTTTTT. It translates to CASSARGQGDEKLFF.